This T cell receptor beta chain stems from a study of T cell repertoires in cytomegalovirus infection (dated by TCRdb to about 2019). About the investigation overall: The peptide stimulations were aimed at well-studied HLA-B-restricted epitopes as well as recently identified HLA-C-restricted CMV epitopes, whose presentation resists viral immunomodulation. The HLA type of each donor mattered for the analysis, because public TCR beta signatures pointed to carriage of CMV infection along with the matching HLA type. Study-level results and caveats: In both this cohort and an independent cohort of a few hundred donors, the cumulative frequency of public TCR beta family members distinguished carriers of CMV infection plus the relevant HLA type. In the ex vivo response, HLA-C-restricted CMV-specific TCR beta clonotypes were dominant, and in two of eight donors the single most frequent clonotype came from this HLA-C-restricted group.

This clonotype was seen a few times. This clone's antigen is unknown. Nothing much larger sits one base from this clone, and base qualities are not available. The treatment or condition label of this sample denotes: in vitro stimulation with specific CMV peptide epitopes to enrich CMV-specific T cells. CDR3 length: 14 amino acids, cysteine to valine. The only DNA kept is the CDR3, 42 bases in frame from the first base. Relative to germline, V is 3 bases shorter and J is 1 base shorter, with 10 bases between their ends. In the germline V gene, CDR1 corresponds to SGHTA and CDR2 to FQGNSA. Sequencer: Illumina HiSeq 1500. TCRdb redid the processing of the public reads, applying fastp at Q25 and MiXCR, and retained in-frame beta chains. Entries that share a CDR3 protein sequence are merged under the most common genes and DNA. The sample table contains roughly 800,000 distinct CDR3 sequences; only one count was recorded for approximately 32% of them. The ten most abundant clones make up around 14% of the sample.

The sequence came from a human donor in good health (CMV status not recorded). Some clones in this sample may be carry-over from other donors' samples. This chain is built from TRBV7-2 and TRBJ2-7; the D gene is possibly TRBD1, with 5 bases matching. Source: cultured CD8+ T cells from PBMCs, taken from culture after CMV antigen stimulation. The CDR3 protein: CASSLGRWSYEQYV. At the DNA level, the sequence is TGTGCCAGCAGCTTGGGGCGGTGGTCCTACGAGCAGTACGTC.